What follows describes a single T cell receptor (beta chain). The CDR3 is 17 residues long. Trimming left V 1 base short and J 1 base short, with 16 bases between. Germline lookup yields CDR1 LGHNT and CDR2 FRNRAP. The sample comes from a study of T cell changes during pregnancy in multiple sclerosis. Assay used: immunoSEQ multiplex PCR; TCRdb lists only in-frame clones, some missing. The sample has roughly 25,000 clones; 70% to 90% are singletons. The starting material was CD4+ T cells from peripheral blood mononuclear cells, obtained in the first trimester of pregnancy. The V call is TRBV12-5, the J call TRBJ1-1, with D possibly being TRBD1 (6 bases). This TCR came from a female donor in good health, enrolled as a control in a pregnancy study. As DNA, the CDR3 is TGTGCTAGTGGTTTGGCCAGGTTAGGACAGCAGAACACTGAAGCTTTCTTT. Translating it yields CASGLARLGQQNTEAFF.